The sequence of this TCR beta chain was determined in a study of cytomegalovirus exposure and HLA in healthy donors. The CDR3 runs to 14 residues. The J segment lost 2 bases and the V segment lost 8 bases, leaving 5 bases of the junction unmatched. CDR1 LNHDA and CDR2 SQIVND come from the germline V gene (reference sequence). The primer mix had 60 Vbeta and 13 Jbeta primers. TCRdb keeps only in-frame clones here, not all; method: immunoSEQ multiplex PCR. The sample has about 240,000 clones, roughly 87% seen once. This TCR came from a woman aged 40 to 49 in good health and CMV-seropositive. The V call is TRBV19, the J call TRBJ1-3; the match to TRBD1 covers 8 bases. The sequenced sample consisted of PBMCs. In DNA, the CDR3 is TGTGCCAGTTCCGCACAGGGGGCTGGAAACACCATATATTTT. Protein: CASSAQGAGNTIYF.